This entry is about one T cell receptor beta chain. The clone's antigen remains unknown. Base quality data are lacking; no much larger clone is found one base away. The CDR3 numbers 13 residues from cysteine through phenylalanine. Just the 39-base CDR3 DNA is kept, in frame starting at base 1. V is pared back by 6 bases and J by 2 bases, with 13 bases lying between the germline termini. In the germline V gene, CDR1 corresponds to SQVTM and CDR2 to ANQGSEA. Library construction relied on multiplex PCR. The instrument was an Illumina HiSeq 4000. iRepertoire HTBI primers and Arm-PCR amplification of CDR3 regions were used to construct TCR beta libraries. Before sequencing, the PCR products underwent gel purification. In the authors' own workflow: A total of under 80 TRBV and some 15 TRBJ segments were identified across samples and were used for gene usage analysis of CDR3 amino acid clonotypes. COPE and FqMerger were used to merge the filtered high-quality paired reads into contigs. Contigs were aligned with BLAST to IMGT TRBV, TRBD and TRBJ reference genes, and CDR3 was defined per IMGT. Highly expanded clones were defined as clonotypes with a frequency above 0.1%. Shannon entropy was used to measure repertoire diversity, and the Gini coefficient was used to measure V-J evenness. A clonotype found in more than one individual was treated as public. TCRdb ran its own pipeline on the public reads, namely fastp trimming at Q25 and MiXCR clone calling, and kept in-frame beta chains. Entries that share a CDR3 protein sequence are merged under the most common genes and DNA. Here the V and J calls rest on TCRdb's processing, not on the authors' analysis. The sample has 350,000 to 400,000 distinct CDR3 sequences on record, 15% to 17% of them singletons. 22% of the sample lies in the top ten.

This sample was included in a study of regulatory T cells in long-lasting Graves disease (dated by TCRdb to 2020 to 2022). Background for the entire study: Newly diagnosed Graves' disease patients had taken antithyroid drugs for less than 3 months. Persistent Graves' disease patients were compared with newly diagnosed Graves' disease patients by peripheral blood TCR sequencing and RNA sequencing. The study was registered as a clinical trial and conducted in China. A total of some 35 samples underwent TCR sequencing, from roughly 13 patients with persistent Graves' disease and approximately 20 patients with newly diagnosed Graves' disease. The investigation overall reported the following: More public clonotypes were shared among persistent patients (under 3,000) than among newly diagnosed patients (roughly 1,000). Peripheral blood alone was examined, since thyroid tissue, which constituted the primary lesion, could not be accessed. Only the TCR beta chain was sequenced and analyzed. Lower TCR Shannon entropy and fewer highly expanded clones were observed in persistent Graves' disease patients than in newly diagnosed patients, which suggested clonal expansion. The small sample size was acknowledged by the authors as a limitation that may reduce accuracy. Preferential use of TRBV28, TRBJ1-2 and TRBJ2-5 was observed in persistent disease, whereas TRBV20-1 and TRBJ2-1 were favored in newly diagnosed disease.

The time point tag for this specimen amounts to: newly diagnosed GD, antithyroid drugs for less than 3 months. RNA was extracted from PBMCs in TRIzol for both TCR sequencing and RNA sequencing. The diagnosis of Graves' disease was made according to American Thyroid Association guidelines. Recruitment of patients was carried out at an endocrinology department in Xi'an, China. Each patient gave around 9.2 milliliters of peripheral blood, collected in an EDTA anticoagulant tube. Ficoll Paque Plus density gradient separation was used to isolate PBMCs, and no further T cell sorting was done. An Agilent 2100 Bioanalyzer and agarose gel were used to assess RNA quality, and a NanoDrop 2000 was used to measure RNA concentration.

The material was peripheral blood mononuclear cells (PBMCs), obtained at new diagnosis, from a patient treated with antithyroid drugs. This clonotype was obtained from a female donor with Graves disease. The rearrangement combines TRBV29-1 with TRBJ1-1; the D gene cannot be named for sure. For the CDR3, the sequence is CSVLTEYNTEAFF. The DNA sequence is TGCAGCGTCTTAACAGAGTACAACACTGAAGCTTTCTTT.